The subject of this entry is one T cell receptor beta chain. The target antigen is unknown. The sample originates from a study of cytotoxic CD8 clonotypes in ibrutinib-treated CLL. Whole-study context: Responses comprised about 24 partial and 2 complete; at median roughly 64 months, roughly 14 remained remitted and about 12 progressed.

J gave up 4 bases and V 8 bases, and 12 bases lay outside the gene matches. Germline V CDR1 and CDR2: MGHDK, SYGVNS. This CDR3 comprises 17 residues. Study conclusions and caveats: Higher clonality was seen at ibrutinib response and a return toward baseline at progression.

TCRdb's copy holds only in-frame clones and misses some; the assay was immunoSEQ multiplex PCR. The data show 160,000 or so clones, over 65% seen once. V and J are TRBV25-1 and TRBJ2-5; TRBD2 matches at 14 bases. The source material was PBMCs, sampled after 12 months of ibrutinib treatment. The clonotype originates from a human donor with chronic lymphocytic leukemia. In DNA form, the CDR3 reads TGTGCCAGCTCCGGGACTAGCGGGAGAAGGGGGGGAGAGACCCAGTACTTC. It codes for CASSGTSGRRGGETQYF. Full variable domain (outside the CDR3, taken from reference TRBV25-1 and TRBJ2-5): EADIYQTPRYLVIGTGKKITLECSQTMGHDKMYWYQQDPGMELHLIHYSYGVNSTEKGDLSSESTVSRIRTEHFPLTLESARPSHTSQYLCASSGTSGRRGGETQYFGPGTRLLVL.